The 30 T cell receptor beta chains below come from one sample, sequenced in a study of T cell responses to AZD1222 COVID-19 vaccine. The method was immunoSEQ multiplex PCR; TCRdb's version includes in-frame clones alone and lacks a portion of them. The sample yields 150,000 to 200,000 clones, just over 90% seen once. The specimen comprised peripheral blood, sampled 28 days after the second AZD1222 dose. Every receptor here comes from an adult who received the AZD1222 COVID-19 vaccine.

The J gene is TRBJ2-1, the V gene TRBV4-3; 8 bases are a match to TRBD2. Germline assignment: CDR1 LGHNA and CDR2 YSLEER. There are 17 residues in the CDR3. V shed 0 bases, J shed 3 bases, and the junction held 7 bases outside the gene matches. The CDR3 reads CASSQDPAGALYNEQFF. CDR3 in DNA: TGCGCCAGCAGCCAAGATCCAGCGGGAGCCCTCTACAATGAGCAGTTCTTC.

This clone has a single count. The chain joins TRBV30 to TRBJ2-2, with D perhaps matching TRBD2 (5 bases). Germline V lookup: CDR1 GTSNPN, CDR2 SVGIG (reference sequence). V lost 4 bases to trimming and J lost 2 bases, with 11 bases between them. CDR3 length: 14 amino acids. As DNA, the CDR3 is TGTGCCTGGAACCGTGGGAGTAACACCGGGGAGCTGTTTTTT. Its translation is CAWNRGSNTGELFF. The whole variable domain, filled in from reference TRBV30 and TRBJ2-2, reads SQTIHQWPATLVQPVGSPLSLECTVEGTSNPNLYWYRQAAGRGLQLLFYSVGIGQISSEVPQNLSASRPQDRQFILSSKKLLLSDSGFYLCAWNRGSNTGELFFGEGSRLTVL.

V gene TRBV5-1 combines with J gene TRBJ1-6, with 7 bases that match TRBD1. The CDR3 covers 13 residues. V shed 3 bases, J shed 13 bases, and the junction held 7 bases outside the gene matches. Germline V lookup: CDR1 SGHRS, CDR2 YFSETQ. CDR3 sequence reads: CASSYGQADPLHF. CDR3 sequence (DNA): TGCGCCAGCAGCTACGGACAGGCCGACCCCCTCCACTTT.

V gene TRBV19 combines with J gene TRBJ1-5, with no clear D. The germline V and J ends were trimmed by 0 bases and 3 bases, with 9 bases remaining between them. CDR1 is LNHDA, CDR2 SQIVND, per germline (reference sequence). This CDR3 is built from 15 residues. The CDR3 nucleotides are TGTGCCAGTAGTATAGATGGCCGGGTCAATCAGCCCCAGCATTTT. Its translation: CASSIDGRVNQPQHF.

The chain joins TRBV12-3 or TRBV12-4 to TRBJ2-1; no reliable D call. This CDR3 comprises 11 residues. V lost 6 bases to trimming and J lost 7 bases, with 7 bases between them. The CDR3 nucleotides read TGTGCCAGCAGGAACTTTAATGAGCAGTTCTTC. The encoded protein is CASRNFNEQFF.

The chain uses TRBV21-1 and TRBJ1-4; the D segment call TRBD1 is taken from the table without a DNA check. TRBV21-1 is labeled a pseudogene. The length of the CDR3 is 18 residues. CDR3 loop: CASSKGSANESSSEKLFF. CDR3 sequence (DNA): TGTGCCAGCAGCAAAGGGTCCGCCAACGAATCCTCCAGTGAAAAACTGTTTTTT.

V and J are TRBV12-5 and TRBJ1-1; D gene uncertain. Deletions cut 3 bases from V and 4 bases from J, with 6 bases between. In germline, CDR1 is LGHNT, CDR2 FRNRAP. CDR3 length equals 12 residues. As DNA, the CDR3 is TGTGCTAGTGGTTTTCGTGGCACTGAAGCTTTCTTT. It encodes CASGFRGTEAFF.

The rearrangement uses TRBV18 and TRBJ2-7; 8 nucleotides align to TRBD1. The CDR3 spans 14 residues. V shed 3 bases, J shed 6 bases, and the junction held 7 bases outside the gene matches. From germline, CDR1 is KGHSH and CDR2 LQKENI. The CDR3 DNA follows: TGTGCCAGCTCACCTTCGGACAGGGTTGGCGAGCAGTACTTC. The encoded protein is CASSPSDRVGEQYF.

This clone was recorded only once. The chain couples TRBV3-1 (or the pseudogene TRBV3-2) to TRBJ2-1; 9 nucleotides line up with TRBD2. The CDR3 sequence is 14 residues long. The germline V gene encodes CDR1 LGHDT and CDR2 YNNKEL (reference sequence). V shed 4 bases, J shed 4 bases, and the junction held 2 bases outside the gene matches. For the CDR3, the DNA is TGTGCCAGCAGCCCAAGCGGGAGGTACAATGAGCAGTTCTTC. This translates into CASSPSGRYNEQFF.

The chain couples TRBV19 to TRBJ2-2, with 11 bases fitting TRBD2. The V segment lost 6 bases and the J segment 1 base; nucleotides outside the gene matches: 4. From germline, CDR1 is LNHDA and CDR2 SQIVND (reference sequence). The length of the CDR3 is 16 residues. CDR3 region: CASRILAGGNTGELFF. The CDR3 DNA reads TGTGCCAGTAGAATCCTAGCGGGAGGGAACACCGGGGAGCTGTTTTTT.

The DNA for the CDR3 is TGTGCCACCAGCAGAGATTATAAGCAGCAGTTCTTC. Residues: CATSRDYKQQFF. The rearrangement joins TRBV15 to TRBJ2-1; D unresolved. Germline lookup yields CDR1 LNHNV and CDR2 YYDKDF (reference sequence). Deletions cut 0 bases from V and 11 bases from J, with 8 bases between. This CDR3 comprises 12 residues.

This clone was observed a few times. The rearrangement uses TRBV5-6 and TRBJ1-2; D gene unclear. The ends were cut back, 2 bases at V and 1 base at J, with 12 bases in the middle. CDR3 size: 15 residues. The germline gives CDR1 SGHDT, CDR2 YYEEEE. Here the CDR3 DNA reads TGTGCCAGCAGCTTAGGTCTAGCCATTAACTATGGCTACACCTTC. Encoded protein: CASSLGLAINYGYTF. The full variable domain, completed using reference TRBV5-6 and TRBJ1-2, is DAGVTQSPTHLIKTRGQQVTLRCSPKSGHDTVSWYQQALGQGPQFIFQYYEEEERQRGNFPDRFSGHQFPNYSSELNVNALLLGDSALYLCASSLGLAINYGYTFGSGTRLTVV.

The chain links TRBV29-1 to TRBJ1-1; 7 bases align to TRBD1. Germline lookup yields CDR1 SQVTM and CDR2 ANQGSEA. This CDR3 contains 14 residues. V gave up 1 base and J gave up 1 base; unmatched junction bases: 3. Written as DNA, the CDR3 is TGCAGCGTTGAAGCCAGGGGGGGGAACACTGAAGCTTTCTTT. Translation: CSVEARGGNTEAFF.

The V call is TRBV19, the J call TRBJ2-2; 9 bases align to TRBD1. V was pared by 2 bases and J by 0 bases, with 4 bases of the junction left unmatched. CDR3 length: 17 amino acids. Germline V gene data show CDR1 as LNHDA and CDR2 as SQIVND (reference sequence). The CDR3 sequence: CASSILQGAANTGELFF. As DNA, the CDR3 is TGTGCCAGTAGTATACTACAGGGGGCGGCGAACACCGGGGAGCTGTTTTTT.

The rearrangement uses TRBV6-5 and TRBJ2-5; 9 nucleotides agree with TRBD1. The germline gives CDR1 MNHEY, CDR2 SVGAGI. CDR3 length equals 14 residues. The V segment lost 6 bases and the J segment 4 bases; nucleotides outside the gene matches: 6. The CDR3 DNA reads as TGTGCCAGCAGCCTCGACAGGGGGGGAGAGACCCAGTACTTC. Protein: CASSLDRGGETQYF.

The chain uses TRBV3-1 (or the pseudogene TRBV3-2) and TRBJ1-2; D is unclear. The CDR3 totals 14 residues. Germline V lookup: CDR1 LGHDT, CDR2 YNNKEL (reference sequence). Deletions cut 4 bases from V and 5 bases from J, with 14 bases between. The CDR3: CASSPRGSWYGYTF. In DNA form, the CDR3 reads TGTGCCAGCAGCCCGCGTGGCAGCTGGTATGGCTACACCTTC.

V is TRBV9 and J is TRBJ1-1, with 11 bases fitting TRBD1. Germline V CDR1 and CDR2: SGDLS, YYNGEE. The CDR3 length is 14 residues. V lost 4 bases to trimming and J lost 5 bases; unmatched junction nucleotides: 4. The CDR3 loop reads CASSQGTGGTEAFF. CDR3 in DNA: TGTGCCAGCAGCCAGGGGACAGGGGGTACTGAAGCTTTCTTT. Complete variable domain (other parts from reference TRBV9 and TRBJ1-1): DSGVTQTPKHLITATGQRVTLRCSPRSGDLSVYWYQQSLDQGLQFLIQYYNGEERAKGNILERFSAQQFPDLHSELNLSSLELGDSALYFCASSQGTGGTEAFFGQGTRLTVV.

The chain recombines TRBV5-4 with TRBJ2-2; weak D call: TRBD1 (5 bases). Germline V lookup: CDR1 SGHNT, CDR2 YYREEE (reference sequence). V was shortened by 4 bases and J by 5 bases, with 15 bases between the two germline ends. This CDR3 is built from 15 residues. Here the CDR3 reads CASSPGHRYTGELFF. In DNA, the CDR3 is TGTGCCAGCAGCCCAGGGCACAGGTATACCGGGGAGCTGTTTTTT.

Written as DNA, the CDR3 is TGTGCCAGCAGTTCCCCCGGGGGGTCCGGCTACACCTTC. It specifies CASSSPGGSGYTF. The genes are TRBV12-3 or TRBV12-4 and TRBJ1-2; the D gene is possibly TRBD1 (5 bases). The V end was cut by 4 bases, the J end by 8 bases, with 14 bases between. CDR3 size: 13 residues.

This chain connects TRBV11-2 to TRBJ1-2, with a possible D match to TRBD1 (6 bases). V was trimmed by 4 bases and J by 4 bases, leaving 10 bases between them. Germline CDR1 reads SGHAT; CDR2 reads FQNNGV. The CDR3 length is 13 residues. Here the CDR3 DNA reads TGTGCCAGCAGCTCCGGACAGTCCTATGGCTACACCTTC. It encodes CASSSGQSYGYTF.

V gene TRBV10-3 combines with J gene TRBJ1-2; no clear D. Germline V gene lookup returns CDR1 ENHRY and CDR2 SYGVKD. V shed 3 bases and J shed 1 base, with 6 bases lying between them. CDR3 length equals 13 residues. The CDR3 DNA reads as TGTGCCATCAGTGAAGGCGGTAACTATGGCTACACCTTC. It encodes CAISEGGNYGYTF.

To note about this clone: A read error may produce the germline difference seen at one junction end. V usage is TRBV12-3 or TRBV12-4 and J usage is TRBJ1-5, with TRBD1 matching over 7 bases. The CDR3 is 11 residues long. For the CDR3, the DNA is TGTGCCAGCAGTTTAGGACAGGGCCCACTTTTT. Translation: CASSLGQGPLF.

The chain employs TRBV3-1 (or the pseudogene TRBV3-2) and TRBJ2-5; the match to TRBD1 covers 10 bases. The CDR3 extends over 14 amino acids. CDR1 LGHDT and CDR2 YNNKEL come from the germline V gene (reference sequence). Trimming took 7 bases from V and 5 from J; bases not matched to a gene: 7. The CDR3 DNA is TGTGCCAGCACCTCGGGACAGGGGATGGAGACCCAGTACTTC. This encodes CASTSGQGMETQYF.

The chain has TRBV2 and TRBJ2-3; D is undetermined. The CDR3 covers 13 residues. Trimming took 7 bases from V and 3 from J, leaving 11 bases between them. The V gene's germline CDR1 is SNHLY and CDR2 FYNNEI. The chain's CDR3 is CASIRAPTDTQYF. For the CDR3, the DNA is TGTGCCAGCATACGGGCGCCAACAGATACGCAGTATTTT.

This rearrangement joins TRBV19 to TRBJ1-2, with D maybe TRBD1 (6 bases). The CDR3 runs to 17 residues. Trimming shortened V by 4 bases and J by 2 bases, and 20 bases separated the two germline ends. Germline lookup yields CDR1 LNHDA and CDR2 SQIVND (reference sequence). The CDR3 coding sequence is TGTGCCAGTAGTAGTATGGGACAATCCACCCCGAACTATGGCTACACCTTC. It is translated as CASSSMGQSTPNYGYTF.

The J gene is TRBJ1-6, the V gene TRBV5-1, with D tentatively TRBD1 (5 bases). The CDR3 loop spans 15 amino acids. Germline CDR1 SGHRS, CDR2 YFSETQ. Trimming took 1 base from V and 7 from J, leaving 12 bases between them. CDR3 in amino acids: CASSLNEGANSPLHF. CDR3 nucleotide sequence: TGCGCCAGCAGCTTGAACGAAGGGGCGAATTCACCCCTCCACTTT. The entire variable domain, with the rest obtained from reference TRBV5-1 and TRBJ1-6, is as follows: KAGVTQTPRYLIKTRGQQVTLSCSPISGHRSVSWYQQTPGQGLQFLFEYFSETQRNKGNFPGRFSGRQFSNSRSEMNVSTLELGDSALYLCASSLNEGANSPLHFGNGTRLTVT.

J is TRBJ2-7 and V is TRBV11-2; D may be TRBD2 (7 bases). Between the trimmed V and J ends, which lost 5 bases and 4 bases, there was a span of 18 bases. The length of the CDR3 is 15 residues. CDR1 SGHAT and CDR2 FQNNGV come from the germline V gene. This CDR3 reads CASSPNPGGAYEQYF. CDR3 sequence (DNA): TGTGCCAGCAGCCCGAACCCTGGGGGGGCATACGAGCAGTACTTC.

The chain links TRBV29-1 to TRBJ1-5; D may be TRBD1 (5 bases). Deletions cut 4 bases from V and 0 bases from J, with 10 bases between. The CDR3 has 14 amino acids. In germline, CDR1 is SQVTM, CDR2 ANQGSEA. In DNA form, the CDR3 reads TGCAGCGTTGTGGCAGGGAATAGCAATCAGCCCCAGCATTTT. Translating it yields CSVVAGNSNQPQHF.

The V and J genes are TRBV7-3 and TRBJ1-1; D is possibly TRBD1 (6 bases). V dropped 4 bases and J dropped 1 base, with 7 bases sitting between them. The CDR3 has 13 residues. CDR1 and CDR2 (germline): SGHTA, FQGTGA. Here the CDR3 DNA reads TGTGCCAGCAGCTCGACAGGGAACACTGAAGCTTTCTTT. It translates to CASSSTGNTEAFF.

The V and J genes are TRBV6-5 and TRBJ1-2, with 7 bases aligning to TRBD1. The germline V gene has CDR1 MNHEY and CDR2 SVGAGI. The length of the CDR3 is 14 residues. After removal of 6 bases from V and 4 bases from J, the junction contained 8 bases not matched to a gene. CDR3 DNA: TGTGCCAGCAGCGCTCTGGGACAGAGCTATGGCTACACCTTC. Amino acid sequence: CASSALGQSYGYTF.